The rows below give T cell receptor beta chains drawn from one sample of a study of OX40 agonist ivuxolimab in advanced cancers. Libraries were prepared by immunoSEQ multiplex PCR; TCRdb keeps only in-frame clonotypes and omits some of them. The repertoire holds approximately 79,000 clones, with around 87% as singletons. The sequencing used CD4+ or CD8+ T cells sorted from blood, collected in a trial of the OX40 agonist ivuxolimab. These receptors came from an adult with an advanced solid tumor such as melanoma, head and neck, liver or kidney cancer. The CDR3 runs from the conserved cysteine through the conserved F or W. Fields, in order: D gene, J gene, CDR3 length, V gene, clone size, CDR3 DNA, CDR3 protein. The D gene is left open where the match is weak. For some rows the clone size is stated as once, few or many, or as a class when expanded; others skip it.

D gene: NA; J gene: TRBJ1-4; CDR3 length: 14; V gene: TRBV7-2; clone size: once; CDR3 DNA: TGTGCCAGCAGCTCTACGGGCCCCAATGAAAAACTGTTTTTT; CDR3 protein: CASSSTGPNEKLFF
D gene: TRBD2; J gene: TRBJ2-5; CDR3 length: 17; V gene: TRBV7-8; clone size: once; CDR3 DNA: TGTGCCAGCAGCTTGAGGCTAGCGGGGGGGCGGCGAGAGACCCAGTACTTC; CDR3 protein: CASSLRLAGGRRETQYF
D gene: TRBD2; J gene: TRBJ2-1; CDR3 length: 13; V gene: TRBV6-4; clone size: once; CDR3 DNA: TGTGCCAGCAGTGAACTAGCGGGAGAAGGGCAGTTCTTC; CDR3 protein: CASSELAGEGQFF
D gene: TRBD1; J gene: TRBJ2-7; CDR3 length: 12; V gene: TRBV10-3; clone size: NA; CDR3 DNA: TGTGCCATCAGCCCACAGGGGGACGAGCAGTACTTC; CDR3 protein: CAISPQGDEQYF
D gene: TRBD1; J gene: TRBJ2-7; CDR3 length: 14; V gene: TRBV19; clone size: NA; CDR3 DNA: TGTGCCAGTAGCAGACAGGGGTCTAGCCACGAGCAGTACTTC; CDR3 protein: CASSRQGSSHEQYF
D gene: NA; J gene: TRBJ2-5; CDR3 length: 14; V gene: TRBV7-3; clone size: once; CDR3 DNA: TGTGCCAGCAGCTTAGGACGGAACAAAGAGACCCAGTACTTC; CDR3 protein: CASSLGRNKETQYF
D gene: NA; J gene: TRBJ1-1; CDR3 length: 16; V gene: TRBV5-6; clone size: NA; CDR3 DNA: TGTGCCAGCAGCTTGGATGCGGGGAGGTGGAACACTGAAGCTTTCTTT; CDR3 protein: CASSLDAGRWNTEAFF
D gene: NA; J gene: TRBJ1-1; CDR3 length: 15; V gene: TRBV5-8; clone size: NA; CDR3 DNA: TGTGCCAGCAGCTTGATTGGGGGTCCGAACACTGAAGCTTTCTTT; CDR3 protein: CASSLIGGPNTEAFF
D gene: TRBD1; J gene: TRBJ1-2; CDR3 length: 16; V gene: TRBV6-5; clone size: few; CDR3 DNA: TGTGCCAGCAGTTACTCCGGGACAGGGTTACGGTATGGCTACACCTTC; CDR3 protein: CASSYSGTGLRYGYTF
D gene: NA; J gene: TRBJ2-2; CDR3 length: 16; V gene: TRBV7-6; clone size: NA; CDR3 DNA: TGTGCCAGCAGCCCGGAGACCTTAAGGATCGCCGGGGAGCTGTTTTTT; CDR3 protein: CASSPETLRIAGELFF
D gene: NA; J gene: TRBJ2-1; CDR3 length: 14; V gene: TRBV19; clone size: NA; CDR3 DNA: TGTGCCAGTACCCCTCGGAGCCAAGTGAATGAGCAGTTCTTC; CDR3 protein: CASTPRSQVNEQFF
D gene: NA; J gene: TRBJ1-2; CDR3 length: 15; V gene: TRBV27; clone size: once; CDR3 DNA: TGTGCCAGCAGTTCGCCGACCAGGGAATCGGCGGGCTACACCTTC; CDR3 protein: CASSSPTRESAGYTF
D gene: TRBD2; J gene: TRBJ2-7; CDR3 length: 14; V gene: TRBV7-9; clone size: once; CDR3 DNA: TGTGCCAGCAGCTGGACTAGCGGAGACTACGAGCAGTACTTC; CDR3 protein: CASSWTSGDYEQYF
D gene: NA; J gene: TRBJ1-4; CDR3 length: 14; V gene: TRBV30; clone size: NA; CDR3 DNA: TGTGCCTGGAGAAAGGCAGGGAGTGAGGAAAAACTGTTTTTT; CDR3 protein: CAWRKAGSEEKLFF
D gene: NA; J gene: TRBJ2-1; CDR3 length: 17; V gene: TRBV18; clone size: NA; CDR3 DNA: TGTGCCAGCTCACCACCCCCGCGGACGACCATCAACAATGAGCAGTTCTTC; CDR3 protein: CASSPPPRTTINNEQFF
D gene: NA; J gene: TRBJ1-4; CDR3 length: 16; V gene: TRBV19; clone size: NA; CDR3 DNA: TGTGCCAGTAGTACAGGGGCTCGGAGGGCTAATGAAAAACTGTTTTTT; CDR3 protein: CASSTGARRANEKLFF
D gene: NA; J gene: TRBJ1-4; CDR3 length: 13; V gene: TRBV27; clone size: NA; CDR3 DNA: TGTGCCAGCAGTCCTTCACGGAAAGAAAAACTGTTTTTT; CDR3 protein: CASSPSRKEKLFF
D gene: NA; J gene: TRBJ1-2; CDR3 length: 14; V gene: TRBV28; clone size: NA; CDR3 DNA: TGTGCCAGCAGTCACCGCTCAAGGGGCTTTGGCTACACCTTC; CDR3 protein: CASSHRSRGFGYTF
D gene: NA; J gene: TRBJ1-5; CDR3 length: 16; V gene: TRBV28; clone size: NA; CDR3 DNA: TGTGCCAGCAGCCTTGACAGGCCGGGAGGCAATCAGCCCCAGCATTTT; CDR3 protein: CASSLDRPGGNQPQHF
D gene: NA; J gene: TRBJ1-1; CDR3 length: 15; V gene: TRBV7-8; clone size: NA; CDR3 DNA: TGTGCCAGCAGCTACCCCCCCGGGCCCCCGTTTGGGGCTTTCTTT; CDR3 protein: CASSYPPGPPFGAFF
D gene: NA; J gene: TRBJ1-5; CDR3 length: 13; V gene: TRBV30; clone size: few; CDR3 DNA: TGTGCCTGGAGTGTAAATAGCAATCAGCCCCAGCATTTT; CDR3 protein: CAWSVNSNQPQHF
D gene: NA; J gene: TRBJ1-1; CDR3 length: 14; V gene: TRBV5-1; clone size: NA; CDR3 DNA: TGCGCCAGCAGCATGGACGGAGTGAACACTGAAGCTTTCTTT; CDR3 protein: CASSMDGVNTEAFF
D gene: NA; J gene: TRBJ1-4; CDR3 length: 15; V gene: TRBV5-4; clone size: NA; CDR3 DNA: TGTGCCAGCAGCTTAGAGCAGTCGCCTAATGAAAAACTGTTTTTT; CDR3 protein: CASSLEQSPNEKLFF
D gene: NA; J gene: TRBJ1-2; CDR3 length: 12; V gene: TRBV6-1; clone size: NA; CDR3 DNA: TGTGCCAGCAGTACGGAGTTCTATGGCTACACCTTC; CDR3 protein: CASSTEFYGYTF
D gene: TRBD1; J gene: TRBJ2-6; CDR3 length: 16; V gene: TRBV7-9; clone size: NA; CDR3 DNA: TGTGCCAGCAACGGAGACCTGACAGGGGCGGTCAACGTCCTGACTTTC; CDR3 protein: CASNGDLTGAVNVLTF
D gene: NA; J gene: TRBJ2-5; CDR3 length: 12; V gene: TRBV27; clone size: few; CDR3 DNA: TGTGCCAGCAGTTTGAGGGGAGAGACCCAGTACTTC; CDR3 protein: CASSLRGETQYF
D gene: NA; J gene: TRBJ1-1; CDR3 length: 14; V gene: TRBV9; clone size: once; CDR3 DNA: TGTGCCAGCAGAAGGCACGGGGGAGGTACTGAAGCTTTCTTT; CDR3 protein: CASRRHGGGTEAFF
D gene: NA; J gene: TRBJ1-5; CDR3 length: 12; V gene: TRBV6-6; clone size: few; CDR3 DNA: TGTGCCAGCAGTTACCCCCGGCAGCCCCAGCATTTT; CDR3 protein: CASSYPRQPQHF
D gene: NA; J gene: TRBJ1-1; CDR3 length: 13; V gene: TRBV15; clone size: NA; CDR3 DNA: TGTGCCACCAGCAGAGATCGTGGGGAATCCGCTTTCTTT; CDR3 protein: CATSRDRGESAFF
D gene: NA; J gene: TRBJ2-3; CDR3 length: 12; V gene: TRBV25-1; clone size: once; CDR3 DNA: TGTGCCAGCAGCAGGGGAGCAGATACGCAGTATTTT; CDR3 protein: CASSRGADTQYF
D gene: NA; J gene: TRBJ2-5; CDR3 length: 13; V gene: TRBV5-1; clone size: few; CDR3 DNA: TGCGCCAGCAGGCTCGGGGGAGCGGAGACCCAGTACTTC; CDR3 protein: CASRLGGAETQYF
D gene: NA; J gene: TRBJ1-5; CDR3 length: 12; V gene: TRBV6-5; clone size: few; CDR3 DNA: TGTGCCAGCAGGCAGGGGAGTCAGCCCCAGCATTTT; CDR3 protein: CASRQGSQPQHF
D gene: NA; J gene: TRBJ1-1; CDR3 length: 13; V gene: TRBV10-1; clone size: few; CDR3 DNA: TGCGCCAGCAGTCAATCGGGGAACACTGAAGCTTTCTTT; CDR3 protein: CASSQSGNTEAFF
D gene: TRBD2; J gene: TRBJ2-5; CDR3 length: 17; V gene: TRBV7-8; clone size: NA; CDR3 DNA: TGTGCCAGCAGCTTAGGAATGGCGGGGGGGATACAAGAGACCCAGTACTTC; CDR3 protein: CASSLGMAGGIQETQYF
D gene: TRBD2; J gene: TRBJ2-1; CDR3 length: 14; V gene: TRBV7-2; clone size: NA; CDR3 DNA: TGTGCCAGCAGCCAGGGACTAGCTCAGGGTGAGCAGTTCTTC; CDR3 protein: CASSQGLAQGEQFF
D gene: NA; J gene: TRBJ1-5; CDR3 length: 14; V gene: TRBV19; clone size: NA; CDR3 DNA: TGTGCCAGCAGAGTTGTTTATAGCAATCAGCCCCAGCATTTT; CDR3 protein: CASRVVYSNQPQHF
D gene: NA; J gene: TRBJ1-4; CDR3 length: 15; V gene: TRBV7-7; clone size: few; CDR3 DNA: TGTGCTAGCAGCTTACAAGGGCTTGGAGGTGAAAAACTGTTTTTT; CDR3 protein: CASSLQGLGGEKLFF
D gene: TRBD2; J gene: TRBJ2-2; CDR3 length: 16; V gene: TRBV7-3; clone size: NA; CDR3 DNA: TGTGCCAGCAGCTATCTAGCGGGAGCGAACACCGGGGAGCTGTTTTTT; CDR3 protein: CASSYLAGANTGELFF
D gene: NA; J gene: TRBJ1-6; CDR3 length: 14; V gene: TRBV7-2; clone size: NA; CDR3 DNA: TGTGCCAGCAGCTTCGGAGGTGACAATTCACCCCTCCACTTT; CDR3 protein: CASSFGGDNSPLHF
D gene: NA; J gene: TRBJ1-1; CDR3 length: 16; V gene: TRBV5-1; clone size: NA; CDR3 DNA: TGCGCCAGCAGCTGGGGGAGAGGGGCCTTGAACACTGAAGCTTTCTTT; CDR3 protein: CASSWGRGALNTEAFF
D gene: NA; J gene: TRBJ2-5; CDR3 length: 14; V gene: TRBV13; clone size: NA; CDR3 DNA: TGTGCCAGCAGCTCGCGGCCCCACGTGGAGACCCAGTACTTC; CDR3 protein: CASSSRPHVETQYF
D gene: NA; J gene: TRBJ2-7; CDR3 length: 15; V gene: TRBV5-6; clone size: NA; CDR3 DNA: TGTGCCAGCACTATTTACGGGGGTACCGGCTACGAGCAGTACTTC; CDR3 protein: CASTIYGGTGYEQYF
D gene: TRBD2; J gene: TRBJ2-3; CDR3 length: 15; V gene: TRBV11-2; clone size: once; CDR3 DNA: TGTGCCAGCAGCTCCCTAGCGGGAAGCACAGATACGCAGTATTTT; CDR3 protein: CASSSLAGSTDTQYF
D gene: NA; J gene: TRBJ1-4; CDR3 length: 15; V gene: TRBV5-1; clone size: NA; CDR3 DNA: TGCGCCAGCAGCTTGGCGACAGGACTTAATGAAAAACTGTTTTTT; CDR3 protein: CASSLATGLNEKLFF
D gene: TRBD1; J gene: TRBJ2-5; CDR3 length: 14; V gene: TRBV7-2; clone size: NA; CDR3 DNA: TGTGCCAGCAGCAGCAGACAGGGGAGAGAGACCCAGTACTTC; CDR3 protein: CASSSRQGRETQYF
D gene: NA; J gene: TRBJ1-1; CDR3 length: 14; V gene: TRBV13; clone size: few; CDR3 DNA: TGTGCCAGCAGCTTAGGTCTTCAGGGGACTGAAGCTTTCTTT; CDR3 protein: CASSLGLQGTEAFF
D gene: TRBD2; J gene: TRBJ2-1; CDR3 length: 15; V gene: TRBV11-2; clone size: NA; CDR3 DNA: TGTGCCAGCAGCAGGACTAGCGGAGACTACAATGAGCAGTTCTTC; CDR3 protein: CASSRTSGDYNEQFF